The 9 T cell receptor beta chains in this list originate from one sample, sequenced in a study of control samples from healthy donors and cancer patients. The table came from immunoSEQ multiplex PCR; TCRdb's copy has only in-frame clones and leaves some out. The repertoire holds about 20,000 clones, with about 86% as singletons. Sequenced sample: PBMCs. The origin of the receptors is a woman between 70 and 85 years old with colorectal cancer.

The chain couples TRBV6-5 to TRBJ1-4, with a possible D match to TRBD1 (5 bases). The germline CDR1 and CDR2 sequences are MNHEY and SVGAGI. V was clipped by 0 bases and J by 8 bases, with 7 bases between them. The CDR3 is 13 amino acids. In DNA form, the CDR3 reads TGTGCCAGCAGTTACTCGGGGGGGGAAAAACTGTTTTTT. This translates into CASSYSGGEKLFF.

This clone was counted once. J is TRBJ2-1 and V is TRBV28, with TRBD2 as a possible D gene (7 bases). Trimming took 6 bases from V and 3 from J, leaving 12 bases between them. The CDR3 is 14 residues long. Germline assignment: CDR1 MDHEN and CDR2 SYDVKM. CDR3 amino acids: CASRGGGNYNEQFF. Here the CDR3 DNA reads TGTGCCAGCAGAGGGGGAGGGAACTACAATGAGCAGTTCTTC.

This clone was counted once. The chain combines TRBV5-1 with TRBJ2-7; 7 nucleotides align to TRBD1. Germline V CDR1 and CDR2: SGHRS, YFSETQ. Germline trimming cut 4 bases from V and 3 bases from J; bases unmatched to any gene: 4. The CDR3 extends over 13 amino acids. In nucleotides, the CDR3 is TGCGCCAGCAGCCTAAGGGGGCTCTACGAGCAGTACTTC. Its translation is CASSLRGLYEQYF. Filled out from reference TRBV5-1 and TRBJ2-7, the complete variable domain reads KAGVTQTPRYLIKTRGQQVTLSCSPISGHRSVSWYQQTPGQGLQFLFEYFSETQRNKGNFPGRFSGRQFSNSRSEMNVSTLELGDSALYLCASSLRGLYEQYFGPGTRLTVT.

The chain links TRBV5-1 to TRBJ2-1, with 8 positions matching TRBD2. J was trimmed by 10 bases and V by 9 bases; bases with no gene match: 15. The CDR3 totals 14 residues. The germline V gene has CDR1 SGHRS and CDR2 YFSETQ. The CDR3 is CATRPGTSQEEQFF. CDR3 coding DNA: TGCGCCACCCGTCCCGGGACTAGTCAAGAGGAGCAGTTCTTC.

The genes are TRBV18 and TRBJ2-3; possible D gene TRBD1, 7 bases. The CDR3 is 17 amino acids. CDR1 KGHSH and CDR2 LQKENI come from the germline V gene. V lost 4 bases and J lost 2, with 19 bases in between. The CDR3 loop is CASSQGGAEGYTDTQYF. CDR3 sequence (DNA): TGTGCCAGCTCACAAGGGGGCGCGGAGGGCTACACAGATACGCAGTATTTT.

The genes are TRBV10-3 and TRBJ1-3; D is unclear. CDR1 ENHRY and CDR2 SYGVKD come from the germline V gene. Deletions cut 2 bases from V and 0 bases from J, with 8 bases between. This CDR3 is 15 amino acids long. Here the CDR3 DNA reads TGTGCCATCAGTGAGCCCCCAGGCTCTGGAAACACCATATATTTT. It encodes CAISEPPGSGNTIYF.

This chain joins TRBV7-9 and TRBJ2-3; 10 nucleotides align to TRBD2. CDR1 and CDR2 (germline): SEHNR, FQNEAQ (reference sequence). The CDR3 extends over 13 amino acids. J gave up 12 bases and V 1 base, and 4 bases lay outside the gene matches. Here the CDR3 reads CASSLESGGAQYF. The CDR3 DNA sequence: TGTGCCAGCAGCTTAGAAAGCGGGGGGGCCCAGTATTTT.

In its sample, this clone was seen once. The CDR3: CASSSSLTSGSYNEQFF. Written as DNA, the CDR3 is TGTGCCAGCAGCTCCTCCCTTACTAGCGGGTCCTACAATGAGCAGTTCTTC. The chain is built from TRBV7-6 and TRBJ2-1; TRBD2 matches at 9 bases. Germline V gene lookup returns CDR1 SGHVS and CDR2 FNYEAQ. Losses at the gene ends were 4 bases for V and 1 base for J; bases not matched to a gene: 8. This CDR3 is 17 amino acids long.

This chain links TRBV3-1 (or the pseudogene TRBV3-2) with TRBJ1-2; D perhaps matches TRBD1 (5 bases). Between the trimmed V and J ends, which lost 1 base and 7 bases, there was a span of 13 bases. The CDR3 covers 14 residues. Per the germline V gene, CDR1 is LGHDT and CDR2 is YNNKEL (reference sequence). The CDR3 spells CASSQGALRAGYTF. CDR3 nucleotide sequence: TGTGCCAGCAGCCAAGGGGCCCTCAGGGCTGGCTACACCTTC.